The 19 T cell receptor beta chains in this list originate from one sample, sequenced in a study of T cells in tuberculosis. The assay was immunoSEQ multiplex PCR, and TCRdb's table has in-frame clones only and misses some. The data hold around 45,000 clones, with roughly 94% observed a single time. The sample consisted of PBMCs. The receptors were gathered from a donor between 10 and 35 years old with latent tuberculosis or without tuberculosis infection. Some clones in this sample may be carry-over from other donors' samples.

The chain uses TRBV6-6 and TRBJ1-4; 9 nucleotides align to TRBD1. V lost 2 bases, J lost 8 bases, and 6 bases stayed unmatched. The V gene's germline CDR1 is MNHNY and CDR2 SVGAGI (reference sequence). The CDR3 extends over 15 amino acids. CDR3 sequence reads: CASSYQTGGEEKLFF. CDR3 DNA sequence: TGTGCCAGCAGTTACCAGACAGGGGGGGAAGAAAAACTGTTTTTT.

The genes are TRBV28 and TRBJ2-5; 9 nucleotides line up with TRBD1. Germline CDR1 and CDR2: MDHEN and SYDVKM. The CDR3 covers 16 residues. After removal of 5 bases from V and 4 bases from J, the junction contained 11 bases not matched to a gene. The CDR3 DNA reads as TGTGCCAGCAGTCCACGGACAGGGGTTCCGATAGAGACCCAGTACTTC. This gives the protein CASSPRTGVPIETQYF.

In nucleotides, the CDR3 is TGTGCCTGGAGGCAGGGGCCCCATGTTCCCCCTGAAGCTTTCTTT. Protein: CAWRQGPHVPPEAFF. This chain uses TRBV30 with TRBJ1-1; D perhaps matches TRBD1 (6 bases). The CDR3 has 15 residues. Germline lookup yields CDR1 GTSNPN and CDR2 SVGIG (reference sequence). Trimming removed 3 bases at V and 6 bases at J, with 20 bases between.

The genes are TRBV5-6 and TRBJ2-7; D uncertain. The CDR3 has 13 amino acids. Trimming removed 2 bases at V and 3 bases at J, with 9 bases between. Germline lookup yields CDR1 SGHDT and CDR2 YYEEEE. CDR3 region: CASSFSDFYEQYF. The CDR3 DNA follows: TGTGCCAGCAGCTTTAGTGACTTCTACGAGCAGTACTTC.

The chain links TRBV4-1 to TRBJ1-4; possible D gene TRBD1, 6 bases. The CDR3 covers 15 residues. Trimming shortened V by 4 bases and J by 3 bases, and 12 bases separated the two germline ends. The germline V gene encodes CDR1 MGHRA and CDR2 YSYEKL. CDR3 sequence: CASSPDGGPNEKLFF. DNA for the CDR3: TGCGCCAGCAGCCCTGACGGGGGGCCTAATGAAAAACTGTTTTTT.

CDR3 coding DNA: TGCGCCAGCAGGGATACAGGGAACACTGAAGCTTTCTTT. This codes for CASRDTGNTEAFF. The chain carries TRBV10-2 and TRBJ1-1, with D possibly TRBD1 on 5 matching bases. With 6 bases removed from V and 1 base from J, the gap between germline ends came to 9 bases. CDR3 length equals 13 residues. Per germline, CDR1 WSHSY and CDR2 SAAADI.

CDR3 amino acids: CASSQTGWSYNEQFF. In DNA form, the CDR3 reads TGTGCCAGCAGCCAGACAGGGTGGTCCTACAATGAGCAGTTCTTC. This chain links TRBV7-9 with TRBJ2-1, with TRBD1 matching over 7 bases. V shed 5 bases, J shed 1 base, and the junction held 5 bases outside the gene matches. CDR3 length: 15 residues. Germline lookup yields CDR1 SEHNR and CDR2 FQNEAQ (reference sequence).

The DNA of the CDR3 is TGTGCCAGCAGCCAAAACAATGAGCAGTTCTTC. Its protein product is CASSQNNEQFF. The chain recombines TRBV7-2 with TRBJ2-1; unclear D gene. Germline V gives CDR1 SGHTA, CDR2 FQGNSA. V lost 5 bases, J lost 5 bases, and 4 bases lay in between. The CDR3 is made up of 11 amino acids.

This chain connects TRBV28 to TRBJ1-2; TRBD1 matches at 10 bases. From germline, CDR1 is MDHEN and CDR2 SYDVKM. CDR3 size: 15 residues. The V and J ends lost 8 bases and 1 base, in that order; junction bases with no gene match: 7. CDR3 loop: CASHPGQGFNYGYTF. The CDR3 DNA follows: TGTGCCAGCCACCCGGGACAGGGGTTTAACTATGGCTACACCTTC.

V is TRBV29-1 and J is TRBJ1-1; D is possibly TRBD1 (5 bases). CDR3 length equals 13 residues. Trimming left V 6 bases short and J 1 base short, with 12 bases between. Germline CDR1 SQVTM, CDR2 ANQGSEA. CDR3 region: CSVAGHPNTEAFF. Here the CDR3 DNA reads TGCAGCGTCGCTGGACACCCGAACACTGAAGCTTTCTTT.

This clone was observed a few times. CDR3 nucleotides: TGCAGTGCGCTACAGGGAGTAGGCTACACCTTC. Translated, it gives CSALQGVGYTF. This chain links TRBV20-1 with TRBJ1-2, with D possibly being TRBD1 (6 bases). The CDR3 is 11 amino acids. Germline assignment: CDR1 DFQATT and CDR2 SNEGSKA (reference sequence). The V end was cut by 6 bases, the J end by 8 bases, with 13 bases between.

This clone was seen once. The rearrangement joins TRBV18 to TRBJ2-7; maybe TRBD1 (6 bases). Germline CDR1 and CDR2: KGHSH and LQKENI. The V gene lost 5 bases and the J gene lost 1 base, with 18 bases spanning the gap. There are 16 residues in the CDR3. The CDR3 sequence is CASSSLLTGPSYEQYF. Written as DNA, the CDR3 is TGTGCCAGCTCATCCCTTTTGACAGGACCTTCCTACGAGCAGTACTTC. Based on the CDR3 plus reference TRBV18 and TRBJ2-7, the full variable domain is NAGVMQNPRHLVRRRGQEARLRCSPMKGHSHVYWYRQLPEEGLKFMVYLQKENIIDESGMPKERFSAEFPKEGPSILRIQQVVRGDSAAYFCASSSLLTGPSYEQYFGPGTRLTVT.

The V gene is TRBV7-3, the J gene TRBJ2-7, with 9 bases matching TRBD1. The germline CDR1 and CDR2 sequences are SGHTA and FQGTGA. The CDR3 is 14 residues long. The J segment lost 5 bases and the V segment lost 5 bases, leaving 7 bases of the junction unmatched. CDR3 nucleotides: TGTGCCAGCAGCCAAGGCCGACAGGGGGACGAGCAGTACTTC. Its protein is CASSQGRQGDEQYF.

This clone was recorded only once. V gene TRBV21-1 combines with J gene TRBJ2-5; the table's TRBD2 call for D was not verified on the DNA. TRBV21-1 is a recognized pseudogene. The CDR3 loop spans 14 amino acids. The CDR3 DNA sequence: TGTGCCAGCAGCGAAGCGGGAGTCTGGGAGACCCAGTACTTC. Protein product: CASSEAGVWETQYF.

V is TRBV7-2 and J is TRBJ2-1; TRBD2 matches at 10 bases. V lost 5 bases to trimming and J lost 9 bases; unmatched junction nucleotides: 10. The CDR3 contains 15 residues. CDR1 and CDR2 (germline): SGHTA, FQGNSA. The CDR3 sequence is CASSAIPASGGEQFF. The DNA of the CDR3 is TGTGCCAGCAGCGCCATCCCGGCTAGCGGGGGTGAGCAGTTCTTC.

The chain has TRBV19 and TRBJ1-1, with D perhaps matching TRBD1 (6 bases). The CDR3 is made up of 16 amino acids. Per the germline V gene, CDR1 is LNHDA and CDR2 is SQIVND (reference sequence). Trimming removed 6 bases at V and 1 base at J, with 18 bases between. The CDR3 loop is CASRVQMDRENTEAFF. The CDR3 DNA sequence: TGTGCCAGTAGAGTTCAGATGGACAGAGAGAACACTGAAGCTTTCTTT.

This rearrangement joins TRBV9 to TRBJ1-1; no definite D call. The CDR3 has 15 residues. The ends were cut back, 0 bases at V and 5 bases at J, with 14 bases in the middle. Germline V gene sequence: CDR1 SGDLS, CDR2 YYNGEE. The CDR3 loop reads CASSVEASLSTEAFF. The CDR3 nucleotides read TGTGCCAGCAGCGTAGAAGCGTCATTGTCGACTGAAGCTTTCTTT.

The chain recombines TRBV28 with TRBJ1-1; D remains ambiguous. Trimming left V 6 bases short and J 1 base short, with 3 bases between. This CDR3 is built from 11 residues. Germline V gives CDR1 MDHEN, CDR2 SYDVKM. Here the CDR3 DNA reads TGTGCCAGCAGGCGGAACACTGAAGCTTTCTTT. Its translation is CASRRNTEAFF.

The V gene is TRBV25-1, the J gene TRBJ2-1; TRBD2 matches 9 bases. Germline V gives CDR1 MGHDK, CDR2 SYGVNS. The ends lost 6 bases at V and 7 bases at J; junction bases unmatched: 16. CDR3 length: 17 residues. The CDR3 region is CASSPVWREGQSNEQFF. In DNA form, the CDR3 reads TGTGCCAGCAGCCCCGTCTGGCGGGAGGGCCAAAGTAATGAGCAGTTCTTC.